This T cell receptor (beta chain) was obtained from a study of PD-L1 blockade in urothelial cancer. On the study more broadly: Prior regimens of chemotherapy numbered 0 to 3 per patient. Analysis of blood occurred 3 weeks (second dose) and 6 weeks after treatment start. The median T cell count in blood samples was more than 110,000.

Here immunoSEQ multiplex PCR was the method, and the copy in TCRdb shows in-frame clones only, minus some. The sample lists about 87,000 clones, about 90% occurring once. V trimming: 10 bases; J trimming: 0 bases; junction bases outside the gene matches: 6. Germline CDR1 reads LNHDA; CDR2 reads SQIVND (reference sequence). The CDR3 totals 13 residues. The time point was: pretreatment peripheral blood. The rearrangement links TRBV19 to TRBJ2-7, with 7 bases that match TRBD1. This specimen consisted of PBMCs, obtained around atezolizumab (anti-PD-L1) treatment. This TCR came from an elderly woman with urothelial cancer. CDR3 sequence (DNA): TGTGCCACCGCCCGGGACAGCTCCTACGAGCAGTACTTC. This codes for CATARDSSYEQYF.